The rows below give T cell receptor beta chains drawn from one sample of a study of tumor-infiltrating lymphocytes in primary liver carcinoma. TCRdb fed the multiplex PCR reads into MiXCR, producing one record per CDR3 protein. Of about 190,000 distinct CDR3 sequences in the sample, around four fifths were seen once. The sample was tumor tissue from primary liver carcinoma. These receptors were taken from a man aged 40-49 years with primary liver carcinoma and hepatitis B virus infection. Each CDR3 is given with its conserved first and last residue. The D gene is left open where the match is weak. Clone sizes are given selectively: once, few, many, or a class where the clone is expanded.

TRBJ2-1,-,TRBV5-6,TRBD2,CATSLLAEVHNEQFF,TGTGCCACCAGCTTGCTAGCGGAGGTACACAATGAGCAGTTCTTC
TRBJ2-1,-,TRBV6-5,-,CTSSYTVLNEQFF,TGTACCAGCAGTTACACCGTATTAAATGAGCAGTTCTTC
TRBJ2-7,-,TRBV6-2/TRBV6-3,-,CASSYKLPYEQYF,TGTGCCAGTAGTTACAAGCTACCCTACGAGCAATACTTC
TRBJ1-2,-,TRBV5-1,-,CASSLLSDYGYIF,TGCGCCAGCAGCTTACTGTCGGACTATGGCTACATCTTC
TRBJ2-3,once,TRBV29-1,-,CSIEGGACITDTHYF,TGCAGCATTGAGGGCGGGGCCTGCATCACAGATACGCATTATTTT
TRBJ1-5,once,TRBV11-2,-,CASNLGDTGWAQPQHF,TGTGCCAGCAATTTAGGAGACACGGGTTGGGCTCAGCCCCAGCATTTT
TRBJ2-1,-,TRBV10-3,TRBD2,CTIKEASGSIEQSF,TGTACCATCAAAGAGGCTAGCGGGAGTATTGAGCAGTCCTTC
TRBJ2-4,-,TRBV11-1,TRBD2,CASSFLETSGTKNIQYF,TGTGCCAGTAGCTTCCTCGAGACTAGCGGGACCAAAAACATTCAGTATTTC
TRBJ2-7,few,TRBV6-2/TRBV6-3,-,CASSYSAGGQNDQYF,TGTGCCAGCAGTTACTCGGCTGGAGGGCAGAACGATCAGTACTTC
TRBJ2-2,-,TRBV28,TRBD2,CDSSSGLAGGNIGELFF,TGTGACAGCAGTTCCGGACTAGCGGGAGGTAACATCGGGGAGCTGTTTTTT
TRBJ2-1,-,TRBV12-3/TRBV12-4,-,CDSKEMRSYNEQFF,TGTGACAGCAAGGAGATGAGATCCTACAATGAGCAGTTCTTC
TRBJ1-1,-,TRBV28,-,CACSLAATGNTEAFF,TGTGCCTGTAGTTTAGCAGCAACAGGGAACACTGAAGCTTTCTTT
TRBJ2-5,-,TRBV4-1,-,CASSIQETQETQYF,TGTGCCAGCAGCATACAGGAGACTCAAGAGACCCAGTACTTC
TRBJ2-6,-,TRBV29-1,-,CSVPVGSVANVLTF,TGCAGCGTCCCAGTTGGCTCTGTGGCCAACGTACTGACTTTC
TRBJ1-1,-,TRBV5-6,-,CASSMEKVTGTEAFF,TGTGCCAGTAGCATGGAGAAGGTTACGGGCACTGAAGCTTTCTTT
TRBJ2-7,-,TRBV29-1,TRBD2,CSILAGVYEQYF,TGCAGCATACTAGCGGGAGTCTATGAGCAGTACTTC
TRBJ2-2,-,TRBV6-5,-,CATYSDLVTGELFF,TGTGCCACTTACTCCGACCTAGTTACCGGGGAGCTGTTTTTT
TRBJ2-6,-,TRBV6-1,-,CASTAGIGANVLSF,TGTGCCAGCACGGCGGGGATAGGGGCCAACGTCCTGTCTTTC
TRBJ2-1,once,TRBV12-3/TRBV12-4,TRBD1,CVIQGAKEGEQFF,TGTGTCATCCAGGGGGCCAAGGAGGGTGAGCAGTTCTTC
TRBJ2-1,-,TRBV5-6,-,CASTGRPNNEQFF,TGTGCCAGCACCGGAAGACCTAACAATGAGCAGTTCTTC
TRBJ2-5,-,TRBV4-1,-,CASSLEGGMRQESQYF,TGCGCCAGCAGCCTCGAGGGGGGGATGCGTCAAGAGAGCCAGTACTTC
TRBJ1-5,-,TRBV12-3/TRBV12-4,-,CAGSLNRGSNQPQHF,TGTGCCGGCAGTTTGAATCGGGGTAGCAATCAGCCCCAGCATTTT
TRBJ1-3,-,TRBV29-1,-,CSVEGGGDIIYF,TGCAGCGTTGAAGGGGGTGGAGATATCATATATTTT
TRBJ1-5,-,TRBV28,TRBD1,CASREDRDAHSLTSKWTQHF,TGTGCCAGCAGAGAAGACAGGGACGCCCATAGCCTCACATCCAAGTGGACCCAGCATTTT
TRBJ2-7,-,TRBV7-9,-,CASSLGSSYEHYF,TGTGCCAGCAGCTTAGGAAGCTCCTACGAGCACTACTTC
TRBJ2-3,-,TRBV29-1,-,CSGGTEYETSTDTQYF,TGCAGCGGCGGGACGGAGTACGAGACTAGCACAGATACGCAGTATTTT
TRBJ2-3,-,TRBV6-5,-,CASSQWDTQYF,TGTGCCAGTAGTCAATGGGATACTCAGTATTTT
TRBJ2-3,-,TRBV6-5,TRBD2,CANNPGLAGTDKQYF,TGTGCCAACAACCCAGGACTAGCGGGAACGGATAAGCAGTATTTT
TRBJ2-3,-,TRBV11-2,-,CASTLYPRETSTDTQYF,TGTGCCAGCACCTTATATCCGAGGGAGACTAGCACAGATACGCAGTATTTT
TRBJ1-1,-,TRBV7-9,TRBD1,CASSLTGDTEALF,TGTGCCAGCAGCTTGACAGGGGACACTGAGGCTCTCTTT
TRBJ2-4,-,TRBV11-1,TRBD2,CASSFFGISGTRNIQYF,TGTGCCAGCAGCTTTTTCGGGATTAGCGGGACCAGAAACATTCAGTACTTC
TRBJ2-6,medium-sized,TRBV6-1,-,CASSEFSQGANVLTF,TGTGCCAGCAGTGAATTCTCCCAAGGGGCCAACGTCCTGACTTTC
TRBJ2-2,-,TRBV5-6,-,CASSYGRRNTGELSF,TGTGCCAGCAGTTACGGGAGAAGAAACACCGGTGAGCTGTCTTTT
TRBJ2-7,once,TRBV10-2,-,CASNDSGEDEQYF,TGCGCCAGCAATGATTCAGGGGAAGACGAGCAGTACTTC
TRBJ2-2,-,TRBV11-2,-,CARSHVRGRTGGLFF,TGTGCCAGGAGCCATGTCCGGGGGAGAACCGGGGGGCTGTTTTTT
TRBJ1-4,-,TRBV4-1,-,CTSSQDSGLNEKLFF,TGCACCAGCAGCCAAGACTCGGGATTAAATGAAAAACTGTTTTTT
TRBJ2-7,once,TRBV10-2,-,CASTESHKQYF,TGCGCCAGCACTGAGTCCCACAAGCAGTACTTC
TRBJ2-5,-,TRBV6-2/TRBV6-3,-,CATSQSMAAGEETQYF,TGTGCCACCAGTCAATCGATGGCAGCGGGTGAAGAGACCCAGTACTTC
TRBJ1-1,-,TRBV29-1,-,CSVGGRAITKAFF,TGCAGCGTTGGGGGGAGGGCGATCACTAAAGCTTTCTTT